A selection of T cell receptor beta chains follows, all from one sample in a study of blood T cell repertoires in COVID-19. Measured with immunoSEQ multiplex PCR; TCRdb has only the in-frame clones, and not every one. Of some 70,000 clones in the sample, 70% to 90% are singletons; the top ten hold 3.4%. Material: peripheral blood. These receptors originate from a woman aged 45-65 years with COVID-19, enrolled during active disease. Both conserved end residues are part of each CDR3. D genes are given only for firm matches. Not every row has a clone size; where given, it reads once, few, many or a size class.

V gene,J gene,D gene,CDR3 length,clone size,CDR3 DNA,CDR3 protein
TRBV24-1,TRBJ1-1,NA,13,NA,TGTGCCACCAGTCGAACAGGTCGAACTGAAGCTTTCTTT,CATSRTGRTEAFF
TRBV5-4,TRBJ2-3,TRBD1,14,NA,TGTGCCAGCAGCTGGAAGGGGGCCACAGATACGCAGTATTTT,CASSWKGATDTQYF
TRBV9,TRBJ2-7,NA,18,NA,TGTGCCAGCAGCGTAGAGTCCGAGTTCGAGGGGAGGGGGTACGAGCAGTACTTC,CASSVESEFEGRGYEQYF
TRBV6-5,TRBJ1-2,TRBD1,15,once,TGTGCCAGCAGTCTTACTGGACAGGGGAGGGGAGGCTACACCTTC,CASSLTGQGRGGYTF
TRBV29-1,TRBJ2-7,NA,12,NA,TGCAGCGTGCGCGGGAACCTCTACGAGCAGTACTTC,CSVRGNLYEQYF
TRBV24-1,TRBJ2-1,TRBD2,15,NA,TGTGCCACCAGTGTCAGCGGGACGACGACAAATGAGCAGTTCTTC,CATSVSGTTTNEQFF
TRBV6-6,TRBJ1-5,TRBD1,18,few,TGTGCCAGCAGTCGAACGGGACAGGGGGCGCAGAGCAATCAGCCCCAGCATTTT,CASSRTGQGAQSNQPQHF
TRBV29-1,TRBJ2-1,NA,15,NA,TGCAGCGTTGAGGGGGCTGTCACTGGGTACAATGAGCAGTTCTTC,CSVEGAVTGYNEQFF
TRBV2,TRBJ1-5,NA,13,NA,TGTGCCAGCTCAGCAAGCGAGGCCCAGCCCCAGCATTTT,CASSASEAQPQHF
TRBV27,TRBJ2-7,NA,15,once,TGTGCCAGCCAAGGGCCGTGGAGAGGGTCCTACGAGCAGTACTTC,CASQGPWRGSYEQYF
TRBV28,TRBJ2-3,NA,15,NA,TGTGCCAGCAGTTTCCGGGGGGCTACCACAGATACGCAGTATTTT,CASSFRGATTDTQYF